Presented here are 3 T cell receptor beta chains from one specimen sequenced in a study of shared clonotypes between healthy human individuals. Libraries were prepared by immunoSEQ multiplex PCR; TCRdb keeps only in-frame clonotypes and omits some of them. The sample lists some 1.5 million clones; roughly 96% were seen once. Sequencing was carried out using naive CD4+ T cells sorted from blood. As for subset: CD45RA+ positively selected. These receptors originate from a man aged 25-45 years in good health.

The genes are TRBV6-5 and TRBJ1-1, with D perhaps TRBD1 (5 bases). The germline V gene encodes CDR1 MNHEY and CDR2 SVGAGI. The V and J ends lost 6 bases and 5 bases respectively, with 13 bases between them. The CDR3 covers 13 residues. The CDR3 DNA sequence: TGTGCCAGCAGGAAAGCAGGGAGAACTGAAGCTTTCTTT. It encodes CASRKAGRTEAFF.

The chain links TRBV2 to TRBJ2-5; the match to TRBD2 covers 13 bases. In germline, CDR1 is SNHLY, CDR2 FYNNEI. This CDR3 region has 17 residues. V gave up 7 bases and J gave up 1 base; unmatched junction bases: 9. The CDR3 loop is CASKPWTSGRSQETQYF. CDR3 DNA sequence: TGTGCCAGCAAACCCTGGACTAGCGGGAGATCCCAAGAGACCCAGTACTTC.

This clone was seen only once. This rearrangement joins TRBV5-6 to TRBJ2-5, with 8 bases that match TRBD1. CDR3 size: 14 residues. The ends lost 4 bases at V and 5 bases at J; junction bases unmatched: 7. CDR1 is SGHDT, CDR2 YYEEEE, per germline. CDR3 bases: TGTGCCAGCAGCCCGCCAGGGGGCAGGGAGACCCAGTACTTC. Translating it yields CASSPPGGRETQYF. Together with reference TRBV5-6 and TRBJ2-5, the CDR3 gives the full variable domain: DAGVTQSPTHLIKTRGQQVTLRCSPKSGHDTVSWYQQALGQGPQFIFQYYEEEERQRGNFPDRFSGHQFPNYSSELNVNALLLGDSALYLCASSPPGGRETQYFGPGTRLLVL.